These 21 T cell receptor beta chains share one sample of origin, sequenced in a study of cytomegalovirus exposure and HLA in healthy donors. The PCR employed 60 Vbeta primers together with 13 Jbeta primers. Here immunoSEQ multiplex PCR was the method, and the copy in TCRdb shows in-frame clones only, minus some. This sample's clone table lists 100,000 to 150,000 clones. The sample consisted of PBMCs. These receptor sequences come from a man aged 18 to 29 in good health and CMV-seronegative.

A remark on this clone: The sample carries other DNA sequences with the same CDR3. The chain employs TRBV12-5 and TRBJ1-1, with 7 positions matching TRBD1. CDR3 length: 14 residues. Germline CDR1 reads LGHNT; CDR2 reads FRNRAP. J gave up 5 bases and V 4 bases, and 7 bases lay outside the gene matches. This CDR3 reads CASGSSGGRTEAFF. CDR3 nucleotides: TGTGCTAGTGGTTCTTCAGGGGGAAGGACTGAAGCTTTCTTT. Using reference TRBV12-5 and TRBJ1-1 for the parts outside the CDR3, the full variable domain is DARVTQTPRHKVTEMGQEVTMRCQPILGHNTVFWYRQTMMQGLELLAYFRNRAPLDDSGMPKDRFSAEMPDATLATLKIQPSEPRDSAVYFCASGSSGGRTEAFFGQGTRLTVV.

The CDR3 bases are TGTGCCAGCAGTCTAACCCCAGCGGGGGCCTATGGCTACACCTTC. Its translation is CASSLTPAGAYGYTF. The gene calls are TRBV27 and TRBJ1-2, with D maybe TRBD1 (6 bases). CDR1 and CDR2 from the germline V gene are MNHEY and SMNVEV (reference sequence). The germline V and J ends were trimmed by 5 bases and 4 bases, with 17 bases remaining between them. The CDR3 contains 15 residues.

This rearrangement joins TRBV27 to TRBJ1-5; D is perhaps TRBD1 (6 bases). CDR3 length: 14 amino acids. Trimming shortened V by 5 bases and J by 6 bases, and 14 bases separated the two germline ends. CDR1 and CDR2 from the germline V gene are MNHEY and SMNVEV (reference sequence). The DNA for the CDR3 is TGTGCCAGCAGTATAGCAGGGGCAGGTCAGCCCCAGCATTTT. Protein: CASSIAGAGQPQHF.

The J gene is TRBJ1-1, the V gene TRBV20-1; D might be TRBD1 (5 bases). Trimming stripped 7 bases from V and 1 base from J, with 7 bases between. The CDR3 length is 11 residues. Looked up from germline, CDR1 is DFQATT and CDR2 is SNEGSKA (reference sequence). The CDR3 coding sequence is TGCAGTGTTCAGGGGAACACTGAAGCTTTCTTT. Translation gives CSVQGNTEAFF.

The chain joins TRBV19 to TRBJ2-4; TRBD2 might be the D (7 bases). With 7 bases removed from V and 1 base from J, the gap between germline ends came to 17 bases. This CDR3 has 16 residues. The V gene's germline CDR1 is LNHDA and CDR2 SQIVND (reference sequence). CDR3 in amino acids: CASTPRGGDAKNIQYF. Here the CDR3 DNA reads TGTGCCAGTACCCCGAGGGGGGGAGATGCCAAAAACATTCAGTACTTC.

The J gene is TRBJ2-2, the V gene TRBV5-1, with 7 bases that match TRBD1. Germline CDR1 SGHRS, CDR2 YFSETQ. The trim removed 4 bases at V and 1 base at J, leaving 7 bases unmatched. The CDR3 runs to 16 residues. CDR3 loop: CASSARQGLNTGELFF. The CDR3 DNA reads TGCGCCAGCAGCGCCAGACAGGGTCTGAACACCGGGGAGCTGTTTTTT.

This chain links TRBV27 with TRBJ1-2; D is ambiguous. CDR1 is MNHEY and CDR2 is SMNVEV in the germline V gene (reference sequence). The V end was cut by 3 bases, the J end by 8 bases, with 13 bases between. The CDR3 has 13 residues. CDR3 loop: CASSFYPGEGYTF. CDR3 sequence (DNA): TGTGCCAGCAGTTTTTACCCCGGAGAGGGCTACACCTTC.

The chain couples TRBV10-3 to TRBJ1-5; 7 bases are shared with TRBD1. Germline V lookup: CDR1 ENHRY, CDR2 SYGVKD. The CDR3 runs to 16 residues. V shed 2 bases and J 9 bases; nucleotides not matched to a gene: 13. CDR3 residues: CAISEHRGRGAGPQHF. The DNA for the CDR3 is TGTGCCATCAGTGAGCACAGGGGCCGAGGAGCCGGGCCCCAGCATTTT.

The chain recombines TRBV19 with TRBJ2-2, with TRBD1 matching 8 bases. The CDR3 totals 16 residues. With 2 bases clipped from V and 1 base from J, the junction kept 3 bases outside the gene matches. In germline, CDR1 is LNHDA, CDR2 SQIVND (reference sequence). CDR3 coding DNA: TGTGCCAGTAGTATACCAGGGGGCGAGAACACCGGGGAGCTGTTTTTT. As protein: CASSIPGGENTGELFF.

The chain uses TRBV7-2 and TRBJ1-5, with a possible D match to TRBD1 (5 bases). The CDR3 loop spans 15 amino acids. The germline gives CDR1 SGHTA, CDR2 FQGNSA. V lost 1 base to trimming and J lost 3 bases, with 10 bases between them. This CDR3 reads CASSLGQGYNQPQHF. DNA for the CDR3: TGTGCCAGCAGCTTAGGGCAGGGCTACAATCAGCCCCAGCATTTT.

The gene calls are TRBV21-1 and TRBJ1-1. TRBV21-1 is deemed a pseudogene. This CDR3 is built from 13 residues. DNA for the CDR3: TGTGCCAGCAGCATCAAAGGGAGCACTGAAGCTTTCTTT. This translates into CASSIKGSTEAFF.

J is TRBJ2-2 and V is TRBV7-8; D ambiguous. The V gene lost 0 bases and the J gene lost 4 bases, with 6 bases spanning the gap. CDR3 size: 14 residues. The germline CDR1 and CDR2 sequences are SGHVS and FQNEAQ. The CDR3 nucleotides read TGTGCCAGCAGCTTAGCGCTAACCACCGGGGAGCTGTTTTTT. Translating gives CASSLALTTGELFF.

This rearrangement joins TRBV27 to TRBJ2-1; TRBD1 agrees at 8 bases. Germline V CDR1 and CDR2: MNHEY, SMNVEV (reference sequence). V gave up 5 bases and J gave up 2 bases; unmatched junction bases: 11. The CDR3 is 17 residues long. In DNA, the CDR3 is TGTGCCAGCAGTCCCGCCCCAGGGGGCATCACCTACAATGAGCAGTTCTTC. Translated: CASSPAPGGITYNEQFF.

Comment on this clone: At the DNA level, this CDR3 is encoded by other sequences in the same sample as well. The gene calls are TRBV5-1 and TRBJ2-2; TRBD1 aligns across 7 bases. CDR3 length: 15 amino acids. The V gene end was trimmed by 4 bases and the J gene end by 2 bases; junction bases not matched to a gene: 5. CDR1 is SGHRS, CDR2 YFSETQ, per germline. DNA for the CDR3: TGCGCCAGCAGCCCCGGGACAGCAAACACCGGGGAGCTGTTTTTT. It translates to CASSPGTANTGELFF.

The chain links TRBV6-6 to TRBJ2-1, with 7 bases fitting TRBD2. The J segment lost 3 bases and the V segment lost 4 bases, leaving 3 bases of the junction unmatched. The germline CDR1 and CDR2 sequences are MNHNY and SVGAGI (reference sequence). The CDR3 contains 14 residues. In nucleotides, the CDR3 is TGTGCCAGCAGTTCCGGGACTAACTACAATGAGCAGTTCTTC. Its protein product is CASSSGTNYNEQFF.

V gene TRBV9 combines with J gene TRBJ2-1, with D possibly being TRBD2 (6 bases). The V end was cut by 1 base, the J end by 7 bases, with 9 bases between. Looked up from germline, CDR1 is SGDLS and CDR2 is YYNGEE. The length of the CDR3 is 13 residues. The CDR3 bases are TGTGCCAGCAGCGTATCGGGGGTAAATGAGCAGTTCTTC. Its protein is CASSVSGVNEQFF.

V usage is TRBV12-5 and J usage is TRBJ2-3, with a tentative D call TRBD2 (5 bases). The CDR3 extends over 17 amino acids. The V gene lost 4 bases and the J gene lost 3 bases, with 20 bases spanning the gap. Looked up from germline, CDR1 is LGHNT and CDR2 is FRNRAP. CDR3 bases: TGTGCTAGTGGTTCCGGACGTCCCGGGGTCGGTACAGATACGCAGTATTTT. It codes for CASGSGRPGVGTDTQYF.

The rearrangement links TRBV30 to TRBJ2-1, with 7 bases fitting TRBD2. The CDR3 is 15 amino acids. The V gene end was trimmed by 3 bases and the J gene end by 1 base; junction bases not matched to a gene: 6. The V gene's germline CDR1 is GTSNPN and CDR2 SVGIG (reference sequence). The CDR3 reads CAWSGSGRSYNEQFF. The CDR3 DNA follows: TGTGCCTGGAGCGGTAGCGGGCGATCCTACAATGAGCAGTTCTTC.

The rearrangement links TRBV10-2 to TRBJ2-5, with 10 nucleotides matching TRBD2. Gene TRBJ2-7 matches the end of the DNA better, so the J call may be wrong. This CDR3 region has 17 residues. The germline V gene has CDR1 WSHSY and CDR2 SAAADI. CDR3 DNA sequence: TGCGCCAGCAGTCCCGAACTCCTAGCGGGAGAAACCTACGAGCAGTACTTC. This translates into CASSPELLAGETYEQYF.

The chain carries TRBV7-9 and TRBJ1-4, with 12 nucleotides matching TRBD1. Germline values: CDR1 SEHNR, CDR2 FQNEAQ (reference sequence). With V trimmed by 0 bases and J by 7 bases, 6 bases remained unmatched. CDR3 length equals 17 residues. This CDR3 is CASSLAGQGAVGEKLFF. In nucleotides, the CDR3 is TGTGCCAGCAGCTTAGCGGGACAGGGGGCTGTCGGTGAAAAACTGTTTTTT.

The chain has TRBV7-3 and TRBJ2-2; TRBD1 matches 8 bases. The CDR3 is 16 amino acids. In germline, CDR1 is SGHTA, CDR2 FQGTGA. With V trimmed by 7 bases and J by 6 bases, 13 bases remained unmatched. The CDR3 nucleotides read TGTGCCAGCAACTCACCCGGGACAGGAAAGGCCGGGGAGCTGTTTTTT. Its protein product is CASNSPGTGKAGELFF.